The present T cell receptor beta chain was sequenced within a study of Ad26.COV2.S vaccination and SARS-CoV-2 variants. Treatment of the sample: over 15 received Ad26.COV2.S at low or high dose, single or two shots; 5 received placebo; per-sample allocation not given. Repertoires come from day 63 after the first vaccine or placebo injection. Germline assignment: CDR1 SEHNR and CDR2 FQNEAQ (reference sequence). The CDR3 covers 15 residues. The trim removed 4 bases at V and 7 bases at J, leaving 12 bases unmatched. The repertoire was sequenced with immunoSEQ multiplex PCR; TCRdb's copy has only in-frame clones and lacks some. The sample includes 350,000 to 600,000 clones, 80% to 90% of them seen just once.

This sequence originates from a person aged 18-65 years who received the Ad26.COV2.S COVID-19 vaccine or a placebo. The gene calls are TRBV7-9 and TRBJ2-5; 7 nucleotides align to TRBD1. The sequences come from peripheral blood, collected in a trial of Ad26.COV2.S vaccine versus placebo. CDR3 in amino acids: CASSSQTGSSGTQYF. In DNA, the CDR3 is TGTGCCAGCAGCTCGCAGACAGGGAGTTCGGGGACCCAGTACTTC.